The clone carrying this TCR beta chain appeared a few times. This entry is derived from a study of Ad26.COV2.S vaccination and SARS-CoV-2 variants. This CDR3 is 16 amino acids long. Trimming took off 2 bases at V and 0 bases at J, with 11 bases between the two ends. Germline CDR1 SEHNR, CDR2 FQNEAQ (reference sequence). Profiling relied on immunoSEQ multiplex PCR, and the TCRdb table lists in-frame clones only, not all of them. The sample contains approximately 480,000 clones, roughly nine tenths of which appear only once. Treatment: some 19 received Ad26.COV2.S at low or high dose, single or two shots; 5 received placebo; per-sample allocation not given. Sampling happened 63 days after the first vaccine or placebo injection.

The J gene is TRBJ2-1, the V gene TRBV7-9; D unresolved. The sample was peripheral blood, taken in a trial of Ad26.COV2.S vaccine versus placebo. The receptor was derived from a person between 18 and 65 years old who received the Ad26.COV2.S COVID-19 vaccine or a placebo. The CDR3 DNA is TGTGCCAGCAGCTTAATGATGACCGGCTCCTACAATGAGCAGTTCTTC. Amino acid sequence: CASSLMMTGSYNEQFF.